Listed here are 17 T cell receptor beta chains from one sample, sequenced in a study of human T cells and chemical hapten exposure. Documented time point: patch test 2, 6 weeks after DPC sensitization. Stated treatment: therapeutic diphenylcyclopropenone sensitization with weekly scalp DPC. TCRdb recomputed calls from the RACE reads with MiXCR, one row per CDR3 protein. The sample records some 82,000 distinct CDR3 sequences, 6.6% being singletons. The sample consisted of whole blood, taken in connection with sensitization to the hapten diphenylcyclopropenone (DPC). These receptors originate from a woman aged 25 to 39 with alopecia areata. Some clones in this sample may be carry-over from other donors' samples.

This clonotype appeared a few times. The V and J genes are TRBV29-1 and TRBJ1-1, with D perhaps matching TRBD1 (5 bases). The V end was cut by 7 bases, the J end by 3 bases, with 12 bases between. The CDR3 consists of 12 residues. Germline loops: CDR1 SQVTM, CDR2 ANQGSEA. CDR3 DNA: TGCAGCGCCGGGGGGGGGGACACTGAAGCTTTCTTT. Translating gives CSAGGGDTEAFF. The full variable domain, with the rest looked up from reference TRBV29-1 and TRBJ1-1, is SAVISQKPSRDICQRGTSLTIQCQVDSQVTMMFWYRQQPGQSLTLIATANQGSEATYESGFVIDKFPISRPNLTFSTLTVSNMSPEDSSIYLCSAGGGDTEAFFGQGTRLTVV.

Comments on this clonotype: One end of the junction is discordant with germline, which a read error may explain. V and J are TRBV12-5 and TRBJ2-3, with D maybe TRBD2 (5 bases). Germline V gene sequence: CDR1 LGHNT, CDR2 FRNRAP. The CDR3 runs to 14 residues. The CDR3 nucleotides are TGTGCTAGTGGTTTGGACTCTAGCACAAATACGCAGTATTTT. It encodes CASGLDSSTNTQYF.

This clonotype was observed at least ten times. The chain carries TRBV3-1 and TRBJ2-3; 8 bases agree with TRBD2. V lost 4 bases and J lost 1; bases outside the gene matches: 10. This CDR3 is built from 17 residues. Germline CDR1 LGHDT, CDR2 YNNKEL (reference sequence). DNA for the CDR3: TGTGCCAGCAGCCCTACCCTAGGAGCGGGGGGCACAGATACGCAGTATTTT. This gives the protein CASSPTLGAGGTDTQYF.

This clonotype was recorded at least ten times. The genes are TRBV29-1 and TRBJ2-3; 12 nucleotides agree with TRBD2. The CDR3 extends over 15 amino acids. Per the germline V gene, CDR1 is SQVTM and CDR2 is ANQGSEA. J was trimmed by 4 bases and V by 6 bases; bases with no gene match: 8. This CDR3 reads CSVDPSGGAADTQYF. The CDR3, as DNA: TGCAGCGTGGACCCTAGCGGGGGGGCCGCAGATACGCAGTATTTT.

Ten or more counts support this clonotype. The chain employs TRBV5-5 and TRBJ2-1, with D hard to call. The CDR3 has 15 amino acids. Trimming pared 4 bases from V and 0 bases from J, leaving 11 bases between. Germline V gene lookup returns CDR1 SGHKS and CDR2 YYEKEE (reference sequence). This CDR3 reads CASSPDGPSYNEQFF. DNA for the CDR3: TGTGCCAGCAGCCCGGACGGTCCCTCCTACAATGAGCAGTTCTTC.

This clonotype came up a few times. The DNA of the CDR3 is TGTGCCAGCAGCTTTGGTTCCGGGACTACTGAAGCTTTCTTT. This translates into CASSFGSGTTEAFF. The chain links TRBV5-5 to TRBJ1-1, with D perhaps matching TRBD1 (5 bases). There are 14 residues in the CDR3. CDR1 SGHKS and CDR2 YYEKEE come from the germline V gene (reference sequence). V lost 2 bases and J 5 bases, leaving 13 bases between the germline ends.

A few counts support this clonotype. This rearrangement joins TRBV27 to TRBJ2-5; 9 nucleotides match TRBD1. V shed 6 bases, J shed 2 bases, and the junction held 4 bases outside the gene matches. Per germline, CDR1 MNHEY and CDR2 SMNVEV (reference sequence). This CDR3 has 14 residues. The CDR3 loop reads CASRWGTGQETQYF. For the CDR3, the DNA is TGTGCCAGCAGATGGGGGACAGGGCAAGAGACCCAGTACTTC.

This clonotype occurred a few times. The V call is TRBV7-9, the J call TRBJ2-1; 10 nucleotides align to TRBD1. Germline V lookup: CDR1 SEHNR, CDR2 FQNEAQ (reference sequence). The CDR3 is made up of 17 amino acids. Trimming cost V 4 bases and J 1 base; bases outside gene matches: 7. The CDR3 DNA follows: TGTGCCAGCAGCTACCGTTTGGACAGGGGGTCCTACAATGAGCAGTTCTTC. Amino acids: CASSYRLDRGSYNEQFF.

This clonotype has at least ten counts. CDR3 bases: TGCGCCAGCAGCTTGGAGCACCTAGACAATGAGCAGTTCTTC. This codes for CASSLEHLDNEQFF. The chain employs TRBV5-1 and TRBJ2-1, with D unclear. Germline CDR1 SGHRS, CDR2 YFSETQ. CDR3 length: 14 amino acids. V was clipped by 0 bases and J by 5 bases, with 9 bases between them.

This clonotype was recorded at least ten times. The chain couples TRBV2 to TRBJ2-2; tentatively, D is TRBD1 or TRBD2 (5 bases each). Trimming shortened V by 5 bases and J by 6 bases, and 13 bases separated the two germline ends. This CDR3 has 14 amino acids. The germline gives CDR1 SNHLY, CDR2 FYNNEI. CDR3 residues: CASSNGAGAGELFF. CDR3 sequence (DNA): TGTGCCAGCAGTAACGGGGCCGGGGCCGGGGAGCTGTTTTTT.

This clonotype has just a few counts. This chain links TRBV18 with TRBJ1-1; tentatively, D is TRBD1 (6 bases). The CDR3 loop spans 14 amino acids. V gave up 3 bases and J gave up 1 base, with 9 bases separating them. Germline V CDR1 and CDR2: KGHSH, LQKENI. CDR3 region: CASSPYRENTEAFF. CDR3 sequence (DNA): TGTGCCAGCTCACCGTACAGGGAGAACACTGAAGCTTTCTTT. The full variable domain, its missing parts supplied by reference TRBV18 and TRBJ1-1, is NAGVMQNPRHLVRRRGQEARLRCSPMKGHSHVYWYRQLPEEGLKFMVYLQKENIIDESGMPKERFSAEFPKEGPSILRIQQVVRGDSAAYFCASSPYRENTEAFFGQGTRLTVV.

This clonotype came up many times. This chain joins TRBV7-2 and TRBJ1-5; weak D call: TRBD1 (6 bases). Germline V gene lookup returns CDR1 SGHTA and CDR2 FQGNSA. V lost 4 bases and J 5 bases, leaving 9 bases between the germline ends. This CDR3 is built from 13 residues. CDR3 amino acids: CASSYAGDQPQHF. CDR3 nucleotide sequence: TGTGCCAGCAGCTACGCAGGGGATCAGCCCCAGCATTTT.

This clonotype has more than one count but fewer than ten. The chain uses TRBV7-9 and TRBJ2-3; TRBD1 is a possible D gene (6 bases). V lost 6 bases, J lost 0 bases, and 13 bases lay in between. Germline CDR1 SEHNR, CDR2 FQNEAQ (reference sequence). The length of the CDR3 is 15 residues. The CDR3 here is CASRDPGHSTDTQYF. The CDR3 DNA reads as TGTGCCAGCAGGGATCCGGGACACAGCACAGATACGCAGTATTTT.

This clonotype has ten or more counts. The CDR3 DNA reads as TGTGCCTGGAGCCGGGGGGCCCCCTACGAGCAGTACTTC. It yields the protein CAWSRGAPYEQYF. The chain has TRBV30 and TRBJ2-7; D perhaps matches TRBD2 (7 bases). Germline assignment: CDR1 GTSNPN and CDR2 SVGIG (reference sequence). V dropped 3 bases and J dropped 2 bases, with 11 bases sitting between them. This CDR3 comprises 13 residues.

The sample holds many counts of this clonotype. The V gene is TRBV30, the J gene TRBJ2-7; the D call may be TRBD1 or TRBD2 (6 bases each). The germline V and J ends were trimmed by 3 bases and 6 bases, with 9 bases remaining between them. CDR3 length: 11 residues. Germline CDR1 and CDR2: GTSNPN and SVGIG (reference sequence). The CDR3 DNA follows: TGTGCCTGGAGCCGGGGGCTCGAGCAGTACTTC. The encoded protein is CAWSRGLEQYF.

The sample holds many counts of this clonotype. The rearrangement joins TRBV19 to TRBJ1-4; D possibly corresponds to TRBD1 (5 bases). Trimming removed 5 bases at V and 0 bases at J, with 7 bases between. This CDR3 is built from 14 residues. The germline CDR1 and CDR2 sequences are LNHDA and SQIVND (reference sequence). The CDR3 DNA reads TGTGCCAGTAGTCGACAGCCAACTAATGAAAAACTGTTTTTT. Translation gives CASSRQPTNEKLFF.

This sequence joins TRBV18 and TRBJ1-4; TRBD1 matches at 7 bases. V trimming: 6 bases; J trimming: 8 bases; junction bases outside the gene matches: 12. The CDR3 is made up of 15 amino acids. Germline assignment: CDR1 KGHSH and CDR2 LQKENI. The CDR3 is CASSTRQGEGEKLFF. For the CDR3, the DNA is TGTGCCAGCTCCACCCGACAGGGAGAAGGCGAAAAACTGTTTTTT.